The 25 T cell receptor beta chains below come from one sample, sequenced in a study of cytotoxic CD8 clonotypes in ibrutinib-treated CLL. Profiling relied on immunoSEQ multiplex PCR, and the TCRdb table lists in-frame clones only, not all of them. This table holds over 120,000 clones, roughly 76% found once. The material sequenced was PBMCs, taken after 24 months of ibrutinib treatment. The receptors stem from a human donor with chronic lymphocytic leukemia.

This clone occurred once. This chain connects TRBV27 to TRBJ1-2, with D uncertain. The V end was cut by 3 bases, the J end by 3 bases, with 17 bases between. This CDR3 spans 16 amino acids. Germline V gene data show CDR1 as MNHEY and CDR2 as SMNVEV (reference sequence). CDR3: CASSFSPAAWDYGYTF. CDR3 in DNA: TGTGCCAGCAGTTTCAGTCCGGCCGCCTGGGACTATGGCTACACCTTC.

The V gene is TRBV6-4, the J gene TRBJ2-7; D may be TRBD1 (6 bases). The germline V and J ends were trimmed by 9 bases and 4 bases, with 13 bases remaining between them. Germline lookup yields CDR1 MRHNA and CDR2 SNTAGT. The CDR3 is 12 amino acids. DNA of the CDR3: TGTGCCAGTAGGGGACATTATTACGAGCAGTACTTC. It codes for CASRGHYYEQYF.

The chain combines TRBV7-6 with TRBJ2-1; tentative D call: TRBD2 (5 bases). The CDR3 runs 14 residues. Germline loops: CDR1 SGHVS, CDR2 FNYEAQ. Trimming took 2 bases from V and 5 from J, leaving 10 bases between them. DNA of the CDR3: TGTGCCAGCAGCTTATATCACGGGGACAATGAGCAGTTCTTC. Translating gives CASSLYHGDNEQFF.

The rearrangement joins TRBV7-9 to TRBJ1-1; no reliable D call. The CDR3 is 12 residues long. CDR1 is SEHNR, CDR2 FQNEAQ, per germline (reference sequence). The V and J ends lost 1 base and 6 bases respectively, with 6 bases between them. The CDR3 DNA reads TGTGCCAGCAGCTTAGTTTGGGCTGAAGCTTTCTTT. Amino acid sequence: CASSLVWAEAFF.

The rearrangement uses TRBV10-3 and TRBJ2-3, with D hard to call. The CDR3 is 13 amino acids. CDR1 ENHRY and CDR2 SYGVKD come from the germline V gene. V was cut by 10 bases and J by 5 bases, with 16 bases left in between. CDR3 in amino acids: CATWTPVVDTQYF. The CDR3 nucleotides are TGTGCCACCTGGACCCCCGTCGTAGATACGCAGTATTTT.

The chain links TRBV10-2 to TRBJ2-1, with no clear D. This CDR3 is built from 11 residues. Germline-derived CDR1 and CDR2 are WSHSY and SAAADI. V was shortened by 6 bases and J by 10 bases, with 10 bases between the two germline ends. CDR3 DNA sequence: TGCGCCAGCAGCAGTAGGCGCGAGCAGTTCTTC. It is translated as CASSSRREQFF.

This clone was detected a few times. The rearrangement joins TRBV10-3 to TRBJ1-2; 7 nucleotides line up with TRBD1. The ends lost 5 bases at V and 2 bases at J; junction bases unmatched: 5. Germline V gene lookup returns CDR1 ENHRY and CDR2 SYGVKD. This CDR3 has 14 amino acids. CDR3 residues: CAISRDRENYGYTF. The CDR3 nucleotides are TGTGCCATCAGTAGAGACAGGGAAAACTATGGCTACACCTTC.

The chain couples TRBV25-1 to TRBJ2-5; 8 positions agree with TRBD2. J was trimmed by 1 base and V by 2 bases; bases with no gene match: 6. Germline V CDR1 and CDR2: MGHDK, SYGVNS. This CDR3 has 16 amino acids. The CDR3 is CASSERGGRSQETQYF. CDR3 nucleotides: TGTGCCAGCAGTGAACGGGGGGGGCGGAGCCAAGAGACCCAGTACTTC.

This clone came up a few times. The genes are TRBV20-1 and TRBJ2-7; D is unresolved. From germline, CDR1 is DFQATT and CDR2 SNEGSKA (reference sequence). The ends were cut back, 6 bases at V and 3 bases at J, with 6 bases in the middle. The CDR3 length is 10 residues. The CDR3 sequence: CSAAIYEQYF. DNA of the CDR3: TGCAGTGCCGCGATCTACGAGCAGTACTTC.

V usage is TRBV7-9 and J usage is TRBJ2-5; tentatively, D is TRBD2 (6 bases). Germline CDR1 is SEHNR and CDR2 is FQNEAQ (reference sequence). The CDR3 is 11 amino acids. Trimming took off 1 base at V and 9 bases at J, with 6 bases between the two ends. The CDR3 loop reads CASSLGGAQYF. Written as DNA, the CDR3 is TGTGCCAGCAGCTTAGGCGGGGCCCAGTACTTC.

The chain employs TRBV7-6 and TRBJ1-6; D not resolved. Trimming cost V 0 bases and J 10 bases, with 7 bases left between them. CDR3 length: 13 amino acids. CDR1 and CDR2 from the germline V gene are SGHVS and FNYEAQ. CDR3 bases: TGTGCCAGCAGCTTAGCCCTAGAATCACCCCTCCACTTT. Residues: CASSLALESPLHF. Full variable domain (outside the CDR3, taken from reference TRBV7-6 and TRBJ1-6): GAGVSQSPRYKVTKRGQDVALRCDPISGHVSLYWYRQALGQGPEFLTYFNYEAQQDKSGLPNDRFSAERPEGSISTLTIQRTEQRDSAMYRCASSLALESPLHFGNGTRLTVT.

CDR3: CASSLDAFLSSGANVLTF. CDR3 bases: TGTGCCAGCAGCTTAGACGCCTTCCTTAGCTCTGGGGCCAACGTCCTGACTTTC. V usage is TRBV7-2 and J usage is TRBJ2-6; D call uncertain. The CDR3 contains 18 residues. Deletions cut 1 base from V and 0 bases from J, with 13 bases between. Per the germline V gene, CDR1 is SGHTA and CDR2 is FQGNSA.

This clone was observed a few times. This chain links TRBV18 with TRBJ1-3; D gene uncertain. CDR1 is KGHSH and CDR2 is LQKENI in the germline V gene. The CDR3 totals 17 residues. V gave up 2 bases and J gave up 0 bases, with 14 bases separating them. CDR3 loop: CASSPMLGPSSGNTIYF. The DNA of the CDR3 is TGTGCCAGCTCACCAATGTTGGGCCCCAGCTCTGGAAACACCATATATTTT.

There are a few counts of this clone. This rearrangement joins TRBV30 to TRBJ1-1; D might be TRBD1 (5 bases). The germline V and J ends were trimmed by 3 bases and 8 bases, with 10 bases remaining between them. CDR1 and CDR2 (germline): GTSNPN, SVGIG (reference sequence). The CDR3 consists of 11 residues. The DNA of the CDR3 is TGTGCCTGGAGCGCGGACATAGAAGCTTTCTTT. This sequence encodes CAWSADIEAFF.

The rearrangement uses TRBV11-3 and TRBJ1-1, with a possible D match to TRBD1 (6 bases). V lost 5 bases and J lost 3, with 13 bases in between. Germline CDR1 and CDR2: SGHNT and YENEEA. The CDR3 has 14 amino acids. The CDR3 region is CASSPGGTHTEAFF. The CDR3 coding sequence is TGTGCCAGCAGCCCCGGAGGGACACACACTGAAGCTTTCTTT.

This sequence joins TRBV27 and TRBJ1-2; no firm D call. This CDR3 contains 14 residues. The germline CDR1 and CDR2 sequences are MNHEY and SMNVEV (reference sequence). Trimming pared 1 base from V and 2 bases from J, leaving 8 bases between. CDR3 in DNA: TGTGCCAGCAGTTTATTGGCGGGGAACTATGGCTACACCTTC. Its translation is CASSLLAGNYGYTF.

The chain joins TRBV5-1 to TRBJ1-1; D is perhaps TRBD1 (6 bases). CDR1 is SGHRS and CDR2 is YFSETQ in the germline V gene. The V gene lost 4 bases and the J gene lost 4 bases, with 17 bases spanning the gap. The CDR3 is 15 amino acids. CDR3 in DNA: TGCGCCAGCAGCCCATGGGGGCAGCAGGGCACTGAAGCTTTCTTT. Amino acids: CASSPWGQQGTEAFF.

The gene calls are TRBV7-2 and TRBJ2-3; D could derive from TRBD1 or TRBD2 (5 bases each). The CDR3 has 16 amino acids. CDR1 and CDR2 (germline): SGHTA, FQGNSA. V was shortened by 7 bases and J by 0 bases, with 17 bases between the two germline ends. CDR3 loop: CASTTNRGASTDTQYF. CDR3 nucleotide sequence: TGTGCCAGCACCACCAACAGAGGGGCTAGCACAGATACGCAGTATTTT.

The gene calls are TRBV18 and TRBJ1-2; D remains unclear. Trimming left V 6 bases short and J 2 bases short, with 10 bases between. The length of the CDR3 is 13 residues. Germline V gives CDR1 KGHSH, CDR2 LQKENI. DNA of the CDR3: TGTGCCAGCTCGATGGACGGCAACTATGGCTACACCTTC. Its protein is CASSMDGNYGYTF. Variable domain in full (rest from reference TRBV18 and TRBJ1-2): NAGVMQNPRHLVRRRGQEARLRCSPMKGHSHVYWYRQLPEEGLKFMVYLQKENIIDESGMPKERFSAEFPKEGPSILRIQQVVRGDSAAYFCASSMDGNYGYTFGSGTRLTVV.

Notes on this clone: A clone one base away is much larger, so this may be a read error. The chain couples TRBV7-2 to TRBJ2-3, with D uncertain. This CDR3 region has 13 residues. Trimming stripped 1 base from V and 1 base from J, with 3 bases between. Germline CDR1 and CDR2: SGHTA and FQGNSA. Written as DNA, the CDR3 is TGTGCCAGCAGCTTAGGGGGCACAGATACGCAGTATTTT. This gives the protein CASSLGGTDTQYF.

J is TRBJ1-2 and V is TRBV7-9; D is unclear. Trimming left V 7 bases short and J 3 bases short, with 12 bases between. The germline V gene encodes CDR1 SEHNR and CDR2 FQNEAQ (reference sequence). This CDR3 region has 13 residues. The CDR3 reads CASKNYPHYGYTF. CDR3 coding DNA: TGTGCCAGCAAAAACTACCCGCACTATGGCTACACCTTC.

This clone turned up a few times. The chain recombines TRBV7-2 with TRBJ1-2; 7 bases match TRBD1. J lost 4 bases, V lost 3 bases, and 5 bases had no gene match. This CDR3 region has 14 residues. Germline values: CDR1 SGHTA, CDR2 FQGNSA. DNA of the CDR3: TGTGCCAGCAGCTTTGGGACAGCCCCCTATGGCTACACCTTC. Protein product: CASSFGTAPYGYTF.

The V call is TRBV7-9, the J call TRBJ1-6; no definite D call. Germline CDR1 SEHNR, CDR2 FQNEAQ (reference sequence). V lost 5 bases to trimming and J lost 9 bases, with 11 bases between them. CDR3 length equals 13 residues. DNA for the CDR3: TGTGCCAGCAGCCAAGGGTGGGGTTCACCCCTCCACTTT. As protein: CASSQGWGSPLHF.

The chain joins TRBV7-9 to TRBJ1-1, with D tentatively TRBD1 (5 bases). Germline CDR1 is SEHNR and CDR2 is FQNEAQ (reference sequence). The CDR3 loop spans 13 amino acids. V was cut by 5 bases and J by 9 bases, with 16 bases left in between. The CDR3 DNA follows: TGTGCCAGCAGCGCAGGGTGGGACCCTCAAGCTTTCTTT. As protein: CASSAGWDPQAFF.

The chain employs TRBV6-5 and TRBJ1-1; 10 nucleotides align to TRBD1. This CDR3 has 15 amino acids. V trimming: 5 bases; J trimming: 5 bases; junction bases outside the gene matches: 8. The germline gives CDR1 MNHEY, CDR2 SVGAGI. The CDR3 bases are TGTGCCAGCAGTGCGGGACAGGGGAGAAAAACTGAAGCTTTCTTT. It codes for CASSAGQGRKTEAFF.